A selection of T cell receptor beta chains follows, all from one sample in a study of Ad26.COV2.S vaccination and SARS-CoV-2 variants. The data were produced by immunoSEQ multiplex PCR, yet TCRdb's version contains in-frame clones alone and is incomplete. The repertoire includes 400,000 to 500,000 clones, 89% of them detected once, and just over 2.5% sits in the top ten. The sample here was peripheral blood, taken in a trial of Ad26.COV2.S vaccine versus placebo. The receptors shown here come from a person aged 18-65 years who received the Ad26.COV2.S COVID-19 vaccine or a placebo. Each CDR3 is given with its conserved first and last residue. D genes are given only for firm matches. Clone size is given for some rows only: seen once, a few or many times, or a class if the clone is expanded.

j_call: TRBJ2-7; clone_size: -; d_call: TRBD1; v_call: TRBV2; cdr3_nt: TGTGCCAGCAGTGAACAGGGACAGGGCTACGAGCAGTACTTC; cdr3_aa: CASSEQGQGYEQYF
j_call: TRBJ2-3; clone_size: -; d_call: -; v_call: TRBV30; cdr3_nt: TGTGCCTGGAGTGTACGATCGGCGCGTTCAGATACGCAGTATTTT; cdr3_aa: CAWSVRSARSDTQYF
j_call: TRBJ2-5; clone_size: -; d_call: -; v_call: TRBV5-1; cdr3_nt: TGCGCCAGCAGCTTGCAGGGTACGGAGACCCAGTACTTC; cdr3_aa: CASSLQGTETQYF
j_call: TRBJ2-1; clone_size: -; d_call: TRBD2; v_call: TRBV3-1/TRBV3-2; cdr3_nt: TGTGCCAGCAGCCAAGATAGAGTTTGGGAGACTAGCGGGACGGGGTCCTACAATGAGCAGTTCTTC; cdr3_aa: CASSQDRVWETSGTGSYNEQFF
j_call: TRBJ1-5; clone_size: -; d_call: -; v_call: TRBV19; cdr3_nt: TGTGCCAGTAGCCCAGACGGTTGGTATAGCAATCAGCCCCAGCATTTT; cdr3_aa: CASSPDGWYSNQPQHF
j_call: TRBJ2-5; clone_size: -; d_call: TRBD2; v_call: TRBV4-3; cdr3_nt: TGCGCCAGCAGCCAAGGAACCGGGGGGGAGACCCAGTACTTC; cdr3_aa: CASSQGTGGETQYF
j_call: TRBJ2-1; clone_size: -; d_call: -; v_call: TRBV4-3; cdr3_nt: TGCGCCAGCAGCCGCCTACTAGGCCCCGGCAATGAGCAGTTCTTC; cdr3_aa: CASSRLLGPGNEQFF
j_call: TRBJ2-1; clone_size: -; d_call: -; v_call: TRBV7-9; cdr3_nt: TGTGCCAGCAGCTCTTTAGGGGGGACGGGATACAATGAGCAGTTCTTC; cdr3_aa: CASSSLGGTGYNEQFF
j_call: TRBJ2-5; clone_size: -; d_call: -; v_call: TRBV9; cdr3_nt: TGTGCCAGCAGCGTAGGCACAACCGGGACCCAGTACTTC; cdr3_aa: CASSVGTTGTQYF
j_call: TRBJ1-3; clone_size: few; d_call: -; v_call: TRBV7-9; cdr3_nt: TGTGCCAGCAGCTTAGGAGGCGGGAGCTCTGGAAACACCATATATTTT; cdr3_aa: CASSLGGGSSGNTIYF
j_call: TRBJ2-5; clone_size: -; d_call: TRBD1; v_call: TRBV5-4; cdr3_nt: TGTGCCAGCAGCCGGGACAGTGTGGAGACCCAGTACTTC; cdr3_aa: CASSRDSVETQYF
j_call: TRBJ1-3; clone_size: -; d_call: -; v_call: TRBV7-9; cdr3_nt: TGTGCCAGCAGCCCGCGGGGGCGCGGGAACACCATATATTTT; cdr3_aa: CASSPRGRGNTIYF
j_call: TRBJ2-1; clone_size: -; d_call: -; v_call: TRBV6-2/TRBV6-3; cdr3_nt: TGTGCCAGCAGCAGGGACGCCGAGAGTGAGCAGTTCTTC; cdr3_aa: CASSRDAESEQFF
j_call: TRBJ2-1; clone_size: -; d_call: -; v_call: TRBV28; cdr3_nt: TGTGCCAGCAGTCTCCTGATGCCCGGGGAGCAGTTCTTC; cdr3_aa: CASSLLMPGEQFF
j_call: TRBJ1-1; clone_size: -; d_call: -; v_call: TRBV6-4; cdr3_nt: TGTGCCAGCAGTCACAAGATTGACACTGAAGCTTTCTTT; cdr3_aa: CASSHKIDTEAFF